This note documents a single TCR beta chain sequence. Its antigen is unidentified. Mismatch with germline at one junction end may stem from a read error. Time point noted: newly diagnosed, previously untreated cHL patient sample. Thawed PBMCs underwent magnetic negative selection to yield purified CD4+ T cells. PBMCs from untreated, newly diagnosed classical Hodgkin lymphoma were comparison samples. This CDR3 is built from 14 residues. Germline V gives CDR1 SGHTA, CDR2 FQGNSA. This specimen belongs to a study of PD-1 blockade in classical Hodgkin lymphoma. Data came from immunoSEQ multiplex PCR; TCRdb stores just in-frame clones and leaves some out. The sample shows around 26,000 clones, 91% of them seen only once. The study's findings and limits: Whatever underlies the repertoire differences (possibly disease activity or prior therapy) remains undefined. Reports indicated that newly diagnosed patients had lower baseline TCR diversity than healthy donors did.

The clonotype comes from a human donor with classical Hodgkin lymphoma. The chain carries TRBV7-2 and TRBJ2-7, with D tentatively TRBD1 (6 bases). Sequencing input: CD4+ T cells from blood. CDR3 sequence: CASILLPGAYEQYF. The DNA for the CDR3 is TGTGCCAGCATCTTACTCCCAGGGGCCTACGAGCAGTACTTC. Drawing the rest from reference TRBV7-2 and TRBJ2-7, the complete variable domain is GAGVSQSPSNKVTEKGKDVELRCDPISGHTALYWYRQSLGQGLEFLIYFQGNSAPDKSGLPSDRFSAERTGGSVSTLTIQRTQQEDSAVYLCASILLPGAYEQYFGPGTRLTVT.